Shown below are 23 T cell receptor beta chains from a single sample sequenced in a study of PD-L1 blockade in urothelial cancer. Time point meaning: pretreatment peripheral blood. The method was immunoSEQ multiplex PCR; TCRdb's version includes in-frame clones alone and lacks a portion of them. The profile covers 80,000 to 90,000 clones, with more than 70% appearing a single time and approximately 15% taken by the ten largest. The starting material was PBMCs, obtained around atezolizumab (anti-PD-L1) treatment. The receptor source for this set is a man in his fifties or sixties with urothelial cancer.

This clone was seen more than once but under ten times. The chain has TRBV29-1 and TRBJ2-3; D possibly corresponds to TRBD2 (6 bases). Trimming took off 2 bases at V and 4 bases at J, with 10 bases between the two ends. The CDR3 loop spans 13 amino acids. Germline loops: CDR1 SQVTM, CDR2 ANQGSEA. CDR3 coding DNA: TGCAGCGTTGAAAGCGGGCTCGCAGATACGCAGTATTTT. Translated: CSVESGLADTQYF.

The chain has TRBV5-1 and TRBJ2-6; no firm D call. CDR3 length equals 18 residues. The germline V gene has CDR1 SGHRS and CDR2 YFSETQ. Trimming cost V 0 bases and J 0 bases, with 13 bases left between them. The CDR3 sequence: CASSLGAALRSGANVLTF. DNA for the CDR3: TGCGCCAGCAGCTTGGGTGCGGCTCTTCGCTCTGGGGCCAACGTCCTGACTTTC.

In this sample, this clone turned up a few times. CDR3 nucleotide sequence: TGTGCCAGCAGCAGAGGACTAGCCCCGACCTACGAGCAGTACTTC. Protein sequence: CASSRGLAPTYEQYF. This sequence joins TRBV6-6 and TRBJ2-7; 8 positions agree with TRBD2. Germline V CDR1 and CDR2: MNHNY, SVGAGI (reference sequence). The CDR3 is made up of 15 amino acids. V dropped 6 bases and J dropped 2; count of bases not matched to a gene: 9.

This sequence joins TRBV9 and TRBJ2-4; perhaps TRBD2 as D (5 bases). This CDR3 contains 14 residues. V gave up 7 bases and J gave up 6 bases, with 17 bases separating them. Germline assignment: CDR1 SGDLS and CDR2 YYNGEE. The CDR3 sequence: CASLPRRTRNIQYF. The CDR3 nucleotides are TGTGCCAGCCTTCCACGACGAACTAGAAACATTCAGTACTTC.

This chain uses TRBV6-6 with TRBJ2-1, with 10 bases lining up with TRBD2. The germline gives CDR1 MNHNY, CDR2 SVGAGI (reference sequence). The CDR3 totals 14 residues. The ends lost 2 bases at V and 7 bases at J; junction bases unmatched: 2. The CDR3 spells CASSYSGGGNEQFF. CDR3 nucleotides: TGTGCCAGCAGTTACAGCGGGGGGGGTAATGAGCAGTTCTTC.

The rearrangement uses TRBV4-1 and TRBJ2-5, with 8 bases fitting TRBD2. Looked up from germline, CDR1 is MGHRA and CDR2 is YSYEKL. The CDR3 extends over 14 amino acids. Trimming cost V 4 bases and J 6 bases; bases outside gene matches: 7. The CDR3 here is CASSRSGSGKTQYF. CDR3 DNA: TGCGCCAGCAGCCGGAGCGGGAGTGGGAAGACCCAGTACTTC.

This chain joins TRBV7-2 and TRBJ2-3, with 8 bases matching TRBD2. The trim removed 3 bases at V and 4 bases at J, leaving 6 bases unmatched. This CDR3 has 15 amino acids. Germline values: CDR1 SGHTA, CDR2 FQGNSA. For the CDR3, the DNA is TGTGCCAGCAGCTTCGCGGGGGGTTTATCAGATACGCAGTATTTT. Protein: CASSFAGGLSDTQYF.

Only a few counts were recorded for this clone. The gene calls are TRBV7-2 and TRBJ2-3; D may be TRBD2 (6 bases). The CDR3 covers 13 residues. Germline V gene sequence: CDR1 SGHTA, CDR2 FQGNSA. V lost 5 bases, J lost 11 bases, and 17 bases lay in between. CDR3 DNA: TGTGCCAGCAGCATCTCAGAGAGCGGGCAGCAGTATTTT. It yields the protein CASSISESGQQYF.

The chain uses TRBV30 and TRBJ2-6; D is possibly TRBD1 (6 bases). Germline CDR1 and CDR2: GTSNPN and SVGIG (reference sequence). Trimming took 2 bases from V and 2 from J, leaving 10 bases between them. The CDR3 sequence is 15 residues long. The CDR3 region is CAWSRGSAGANVLTF. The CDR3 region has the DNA TGTGCCTGGAGTAGGGGGTCGGCTGGGGCCAACGTCCTGACTTTC. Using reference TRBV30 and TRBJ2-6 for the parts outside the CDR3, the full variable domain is SQTIHQWPATLVQPVGSPLSLECTVEGTSNPNLYWYRQAAGRGLQLLFYSVGIGQISSEVPQNLSASRPQDRQFILSSKKLLLSDSGFYLCAWSRGSAGANVLTFGAGSRLTVL.

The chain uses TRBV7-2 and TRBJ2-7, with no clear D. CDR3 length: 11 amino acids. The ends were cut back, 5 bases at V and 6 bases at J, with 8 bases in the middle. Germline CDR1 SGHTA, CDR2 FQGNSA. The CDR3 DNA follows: TGTGCCAGCAGCGCTCAGGTCGAGCAGTACTTC. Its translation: CASSAQVEQYF.

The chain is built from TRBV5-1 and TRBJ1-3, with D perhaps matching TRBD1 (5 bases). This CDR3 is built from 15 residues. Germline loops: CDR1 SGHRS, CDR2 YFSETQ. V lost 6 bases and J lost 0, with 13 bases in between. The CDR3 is CASTSDSFSGNTIYF. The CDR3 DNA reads TGCGCCAGCACCTCAGACAGTTTCTCTGGAAACACCATATATTTT.

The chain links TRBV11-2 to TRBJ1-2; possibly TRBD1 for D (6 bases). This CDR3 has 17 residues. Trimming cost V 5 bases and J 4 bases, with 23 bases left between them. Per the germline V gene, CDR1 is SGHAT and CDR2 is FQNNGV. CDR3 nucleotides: TGTGCCAGCAGCCTAACCCAAACAGGGTTTTTTCCCTATGGCTACACCTTC. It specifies CASSLTQTGFFPYGYTF. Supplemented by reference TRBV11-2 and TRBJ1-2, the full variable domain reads EAGVAQSPRYKIIEKRQSVAFWCNPISGHATLYWYQQILGQGPKLLIQFQNNGVVDDSQLPKDRFSAERLKGVDSTLKIQPAKLEDSAVYLCASSLTQTGFFPYGYTFGSGTRLTVV.

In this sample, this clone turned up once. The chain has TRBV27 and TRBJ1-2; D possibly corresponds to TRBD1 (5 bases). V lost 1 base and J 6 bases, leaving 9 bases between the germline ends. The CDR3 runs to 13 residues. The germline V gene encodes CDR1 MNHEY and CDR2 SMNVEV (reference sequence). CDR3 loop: CASSLWGGDGYTF. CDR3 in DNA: TGTGCCAGCAGTTTATGGGGCGGCGATGGCTACACCTTC.

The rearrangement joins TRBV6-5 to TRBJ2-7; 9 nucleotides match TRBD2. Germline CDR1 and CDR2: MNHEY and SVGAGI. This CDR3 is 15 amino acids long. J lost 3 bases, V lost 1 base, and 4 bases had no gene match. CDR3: CASSYYLAGNYEQYF. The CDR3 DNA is TGTGCCAGCAGTTACTATCTAGCGGGGAACTACGAGCAGTACTTC.

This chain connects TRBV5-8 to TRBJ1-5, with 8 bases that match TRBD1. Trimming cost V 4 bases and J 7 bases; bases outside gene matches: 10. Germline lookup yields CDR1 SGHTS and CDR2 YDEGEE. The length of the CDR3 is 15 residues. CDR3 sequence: CASSSGQGGRQPQHF. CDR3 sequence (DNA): TGTGCCAGCAGCAGCGGACAGGGCGGAAGGCAGCCCCAGCATTTT.

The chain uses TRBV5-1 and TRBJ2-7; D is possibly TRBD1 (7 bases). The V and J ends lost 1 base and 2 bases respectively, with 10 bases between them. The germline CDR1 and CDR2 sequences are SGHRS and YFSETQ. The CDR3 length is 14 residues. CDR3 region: CASSLSGGPYEQYF. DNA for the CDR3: TGCGCCAGCAGCTTGTCAGGGGGGCCCTACGAGCAGTACTTC.

For the CDR3, the DNA is TGTGCCAGCAGCTACCAGGCCATGAACACTGAAGCTTTCTTT. Amino acids: CASSYQAMNTEAFF. The chain couples TRBV11-3 to TRBJ1-1, with D uncertain. This CDR3 region has 14 residues. V was pared by 4 bases and J by 0 bases, with 9 bases between. Germline lookup yields CDR1 SGHNT and CDR2 YENEEA. Filled out from reference TRBV11-3 and TRBJ1-1, the complete variable domain reads EAGVVQSPRYKIIEKKQPVAFWCNPISGHNTLYWYLQNLGQGPELLIRYENEEAVDDSQLPKDRFSAERLKGVDSTLKIQPAELGDSAVYLCASSYQAMNTEAFFGQGTRLTVV.

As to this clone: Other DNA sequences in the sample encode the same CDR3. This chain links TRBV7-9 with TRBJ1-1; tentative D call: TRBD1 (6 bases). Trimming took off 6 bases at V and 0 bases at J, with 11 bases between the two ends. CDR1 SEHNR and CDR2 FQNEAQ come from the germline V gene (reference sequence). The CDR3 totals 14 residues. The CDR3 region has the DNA TGTGCCAGCAGTTCCGGACAGATGAACACTGAAGCTTTCTTT. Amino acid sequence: CASSSGQMNTEAFF.

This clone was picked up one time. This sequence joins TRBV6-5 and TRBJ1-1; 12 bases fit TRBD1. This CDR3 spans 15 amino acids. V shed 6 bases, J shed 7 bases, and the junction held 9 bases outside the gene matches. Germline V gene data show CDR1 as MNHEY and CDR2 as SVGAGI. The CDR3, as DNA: TGTGCCAGCAGCCCACCGGGACAGGGGGCCCATGAAGCTTTCTTT. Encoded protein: CASSPPGQGAHEAFF.

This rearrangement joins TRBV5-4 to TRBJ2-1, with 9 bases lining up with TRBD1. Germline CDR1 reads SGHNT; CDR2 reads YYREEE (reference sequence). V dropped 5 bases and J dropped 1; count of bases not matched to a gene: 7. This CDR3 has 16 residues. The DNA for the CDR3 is TGTGCCAGCAGACACAGGACAGGGGCGTCCTACAATGAGCAGTTCTTC. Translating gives CASRHRTGASYNEQFF.

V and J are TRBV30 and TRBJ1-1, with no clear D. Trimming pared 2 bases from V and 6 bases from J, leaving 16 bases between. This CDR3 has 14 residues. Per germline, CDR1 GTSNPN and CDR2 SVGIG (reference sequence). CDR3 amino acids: CAWSPGFPVAEAFF. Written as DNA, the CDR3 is TGTGCCTGGAGTCCGGGATTCCCGGTCGCTGAAGCTTTCTTT. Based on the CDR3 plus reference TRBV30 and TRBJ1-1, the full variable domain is SQTIHQWPATLVQPVGSPLSLECTVEGTSNPNLYWYRQAAGRGLQLLFYSVGIGQISSEVPQNLSASRPQDRQFILSSKKLLLSDSGFYLCAWSPGFPVAEAFFGQGTRLTVV.

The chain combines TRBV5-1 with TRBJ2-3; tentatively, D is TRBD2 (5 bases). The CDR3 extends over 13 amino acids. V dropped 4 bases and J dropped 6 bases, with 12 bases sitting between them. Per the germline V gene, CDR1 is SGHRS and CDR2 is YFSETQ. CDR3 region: CASSRERADTQYF. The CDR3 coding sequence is TGCGCCAGCAGCCGGGAAAGGGCGGATACGCAGTATTTT.

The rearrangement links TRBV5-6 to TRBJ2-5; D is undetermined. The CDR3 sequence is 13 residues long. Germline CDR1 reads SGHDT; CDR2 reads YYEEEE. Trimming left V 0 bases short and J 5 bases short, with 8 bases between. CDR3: CASSLARVETQYF. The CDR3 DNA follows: TGTGCCAGCAGCTTGGCCCGGGTCGAGACCCAGTACTTC.